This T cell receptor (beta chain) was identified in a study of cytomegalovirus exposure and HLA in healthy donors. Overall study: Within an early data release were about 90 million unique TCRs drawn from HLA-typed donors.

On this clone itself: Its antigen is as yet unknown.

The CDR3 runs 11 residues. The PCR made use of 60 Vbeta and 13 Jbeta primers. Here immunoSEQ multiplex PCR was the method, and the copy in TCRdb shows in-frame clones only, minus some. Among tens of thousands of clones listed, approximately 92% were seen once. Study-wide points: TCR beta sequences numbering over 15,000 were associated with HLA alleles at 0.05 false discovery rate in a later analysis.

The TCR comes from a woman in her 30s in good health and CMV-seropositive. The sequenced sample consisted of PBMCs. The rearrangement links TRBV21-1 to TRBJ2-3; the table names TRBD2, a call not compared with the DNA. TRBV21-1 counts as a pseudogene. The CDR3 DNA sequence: TGTGCCAGCGAGGGCACAGATACGCAGTATTTT. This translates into CASEGTDTQYF.